This T cell receptor beta chain was observed in a study of T cells in Graves' hyperthyroidism and ophthalmopathy. Findings and caveats of the study: Most clonotypes expanded in the thyroid (above 0.001) were also present in blood.

The investigators amplified TCR beta CDR3 regions from RNA transcripts. TCR CDR3 regions were first amplified by RT-PCR with HTBI primers. TCRdb reprocessed the multiplex PCR reads with MiXCR, giving one entry per CDR3 protein. Of approximately 610,000 distinct CDR3 sequences in the sample, roughly 17% are singletons; the top ten hold roughly 18%. Many counts were recorded for this clonotype. Its cognate antigen is unknown. The study excluded patients with uncontrolled infection, other autoimmune disease, pregnancy or lactation. The PBMCs had their origin in roughly 9.4 ml of fresh peripheral blood. This clonotype was obtained from a woman aged 18-35 years with Graves' hyperthyroidism. Material: blood.

The CDR3 here is CASSLSRGQAYEQYF. The CDR3 DNA sequence: TGTGCCAGCAGTTTATCGAGGGGGCAGGCCTACGAGCAGTACTTC. The gene calls are TRBV27 and TRBJ2-7; 7 bases align to TRBD1. The CDR3 totals 15 residues. Germline V lookup: CDR1 MNHEY, CDR2 SMNVEV (reference sequence). J lost 2 bases, V lost 0 bases, and 4 bases had no gene match.